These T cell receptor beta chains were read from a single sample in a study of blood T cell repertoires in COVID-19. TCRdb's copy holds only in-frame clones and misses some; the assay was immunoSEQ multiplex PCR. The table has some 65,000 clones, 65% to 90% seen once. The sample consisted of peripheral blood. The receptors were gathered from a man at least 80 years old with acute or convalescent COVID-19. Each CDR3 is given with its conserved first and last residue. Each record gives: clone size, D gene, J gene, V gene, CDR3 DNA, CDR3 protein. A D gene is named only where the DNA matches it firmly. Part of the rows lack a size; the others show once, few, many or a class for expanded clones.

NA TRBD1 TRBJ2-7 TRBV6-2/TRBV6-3 TGTGCCAGCAGTTCCACGGACAGGACCTACTACGAGCAGTACTTC CASSSTDRTYYEQYF
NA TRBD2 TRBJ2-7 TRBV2 TGTGCCAGCAGGGGGACTAGCGCCTCCTACGAGCAGTACTTC CASRGTSASYEQYF
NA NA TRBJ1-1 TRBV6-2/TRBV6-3 TGTGCCAGCAGTTACGGGGGGGGAACTGAAGCTTTCTTT CASSYGGGTEAFF
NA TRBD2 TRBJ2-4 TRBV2 TGTGCCAGCAGTGTATTTCCCCCTAGCGGGAGCGCCAAAAACATTCAGTACTTC CASSVFPPSGSAKNIQYF
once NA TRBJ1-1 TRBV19 TGTGCCAGTAGTATAACCTCAAGTGGAGGTATGAACACTGAAGCTTTCTTT CASSITSSGGMNTEAFF
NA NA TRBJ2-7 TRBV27 TGTGCCAGCAGTTTACGTGTAGGGGCCGGTTCCTACGAGCAGTACTTC CASSLRVGAGSYEQYF
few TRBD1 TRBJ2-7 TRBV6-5 TGTGCCGCCTCGACAGGGGGGCCCTACGAGCAGTACTTC CAASTGGPYEQYF
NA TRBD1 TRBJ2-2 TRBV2 TGTGCCAGCAGCCTCCGGGACAGGAGGGAGAACACCGGGGAGCTGTTTTTT CASSLRDRRENTGELFF
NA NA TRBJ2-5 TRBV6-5 TGTGCCAGCAGTTATCAGGGAAGATGGACCCAGTACTTC CASSYQGRWTQYF
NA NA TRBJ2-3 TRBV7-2 TGTGCCAGCAGCTTAGTAGATACAGATACGCAGTATTTT CASSLVDTDTQYF
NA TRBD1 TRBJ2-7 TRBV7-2 TGTGCCAGCAGCGCCCAACAGGGGTACGAGCAGTACTTC CASSAQQGYEQYF
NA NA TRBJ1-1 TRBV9 TGTGCCAGCAGTCAAACCCCCGGGACGGGAGACACTGAAGCTTTCTTT CASSQTPGTGDTEAFF
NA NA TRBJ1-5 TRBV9 TGTGCCAGCAGCGTAACAGATTATAGCAATCAGCCCCAGCATTTT CASSVTDYSNQPQHF
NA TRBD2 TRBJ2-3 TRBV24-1 TGTGCCACCAGTGAAAACCTTGGACTAGCGGGCACAGATACGCAGTATTTT CATSENLGLAGTDTQYF
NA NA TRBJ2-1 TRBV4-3 TGCGCCAGCAGCCAAGATCCCACGAGCAGGAGGCCTTCCTACAATGAGCAGTTCTTC CASSQDPTSRRPSYNEQFF
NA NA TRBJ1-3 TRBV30 TGTGCCCTATATCCTATAGCCTCTGGAAACACCATATATTTT CALYPIASGNTIYF
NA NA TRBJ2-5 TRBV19 TGTGCCACTAGTGTCAAAGAGACCCAGTACTTC CATSVKETQYF
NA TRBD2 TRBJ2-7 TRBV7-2 TGTGCCAGCAGCTTAAAGGGCGGGAGCACCTACGAGCAGTACTTC CASSLKGGSTYEQYF
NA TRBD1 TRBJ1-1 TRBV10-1 TGCGCCAGCATGGCAGGGGGGAGCACTGAAGCTTTCTTT CASMAGGSTEAFF
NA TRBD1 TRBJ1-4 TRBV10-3 TGTGCCATACAAGGACAGGGTAAAAACGAAAAACTGTTTTTT CAIQGQGKNEKLFF